Each of the 21 T cell receptor beta chains below was sequenced from the same sample in a study of T cell repertoires in cytomegalovirus infection. TCRdb called the reads again in MiXCR, with one record for every CDR3 protein. The data contain under 350,000 distinct CDR3 sequences, 8% to 10% of them singletons. The sequenced sample was PBMCs. The receptors originated from a human donor in good health (CMV status not recorded). Some clones in this sample may be carry-over from other donors' samples.

This sequence joins TRBV7-2 and TRBJ2-7, with a weak D call TRBD1 (6 bases). This CDR3 comprises 19 residues. The ends were cut back, 3 bases at V and 3 bases at J, with 27 bases in the middle. The germline V gene has CDR1 SGHTA and CDR2 FQGNSA. The CDR3 DNA is TGTGCCAGCAGCTTGCTACTTCCGGGACATCCGACTACCTACTACGAGCAGTACTTC. This translates into CASSLLLPGHPTTYYEQYF.

This clonotype was counted ten times or more. The chain uses TRBV7-2 and TRBJ2-3, with 8 bases aligning to TRBD1. V gave up 1 base and J gave up 11 bases; unmatched junction bases: 5. The germline gives CDR1 SGHTA, CDR2 FQGNSA. The CDR3 extends over 13 amino acids. CDR3 loop: CASSLGGQEKQYF. The CDR3 DNA follows: TGTGCCAGCAGCTTAGGGGGACAGGAGAAGCAGTATTTT.

The chain joins TRBV6-1 to TRBJ1-2, with 7 bases matching TRBD1. CDR1 MNHNS and CDR2 SASEGT come from the germline V gene. The CDR3 runs 13 residues. V was clipped by 0 bases and J by 7 bases; unmatched bases: 2. CDR3 region: CASSEARTGGYTF. CDR3 bases: TGTGCCAGCAGTGAAGCTAGGACAGGTGGCTACACCTTC.

In this sample, this clonotype turned up many times. The genes are TRBV7-2 and TRBJ1-1; D unresolved. V was trimmed by 2 bases and J by 3 bases, leaving 7 bases between them. The V gene's germline CDR1 is SGHTA and CDR2 FQGNSA. The CDR3 contains 13 residues. CDR3 sequence: CASSLTPDTEAFF. The CDR3 coding sequence is TGTGCCAGCAGCTTAACCCCAGACACTGAAGCTTTCTTT.

Turning to this clonotype: A clone one base away is much larger, so this may be a read error. The J gene is TRBJ2-5, the V gene TRBV28, with D possibly matching TRBD2 (6 bases). The CDR3 spans 17 residues. Deletions cut 1 base from V and 4 bases from J, with 19 bases between. From germline, CDR1 is MDHEN and CDR2 SYDVKM. DNA of the CDR3: TGTGCCAGCAGTTTATATCAGCCCCCCCCCGGGGGAGAGACCCAGTACTTC. The encoded protein is CASSLYQPPPGGETQYF.

The chain couples TRBV12-3 or TRBV12-4 to TRBJ1-1; D gene uncertain. The CDR3 is 14 residues long. V gave up 6 bases and J gave up 1 base, with 12 bases separating them. The CDR3 loop reads CASRRSTPNTEAFF. The CDR3 DNA follows: TGTGCCAGCAGACGCAGTACGCCGAACACTGAAGCTTTCTTT.

This clonotype was picked up many times. CDR3 in amino acids: CATSRGDGDQETQYF. As DNA, the CDR3 is TGTGCCACCAGCAGAGGGGACGGGGACCAAGAGACCCAGTACTTC. The chain is built from TRBV15 and TRBJ2-5, with D possibly called TRBD1 or TRBD2 (5 bases each). The CDR3 is made up of 15 amino acids. V was cut by 1 base and J by 0 bases, with 9 bases left in between. Germline assignment: CDR1 LNHNV and CDR2 YYDKDF (reference sequence).

This sequence joins TRBV2 and TRBJ2-7; tentative D call: TRBD1 (5 bases). The germline CDR1 and CDR2 sequences are SNHLY and FYNNEI. Trimming stripped 5 bases from V and 5 bases from J, with 10 bases between. CDR3 length: 12 residues. CDR3 amino acids: CASSPNRNEQYF. The CDR3 DNA reads as TGTGCCAGCAGTCCAAACAGGAACGAGCAGTACTTC. Supplemented by reference TRBV2 and TRBJ2-7, the full variable domain reads EPEVTQTPSHQVTQMGQEVILRCVPISNHLYFYWYRQILGQKVEFLVSFYNNEISEKSEIFDDQFSVERPDGSNFTLKIRSTKLEDSAMYFCASSPNRNEQYFGPGTRLTVT.

Only one count was recorded for this clonotype. The chain combines TRBV7-4 with TRBJ1-6, with 8 bases identical to TRBD1. V was clipped by 5 bases and J by 7 bases; unmatched bases: 16. Germline CDR1 reads SGHVT; CDR2 reads SQSDAQ. There are 18 residues in the CDR3. The CDR3 protein is CASSHRTGTGDLNSPLHF. DNA of the CDR3: TGTGCCAGCAGCCACCGGACCGGGACAGGTGATTTAAATTCACCCCTCCACTTT.

This clonotype was detected many times. The CDR3 nucleotides are TGTGCCAGCAGGGACAGGGGAACTAATGAAAAACTGTTTTTT. Translating gives CASRDRGTNEKLFF. J is TRBJ1-4 and V is TRBV7-9; 9 bases are a match to TRBD1. Trimming cost V 6 bases and J 1 base; bases outside gene matches: 0. Germline CDR1 reads SEHNR; CDR2 reads FQNEAQ (reference sequence). This CDR3 is 14 amino acids long.

This clonotype was detected many times. The chain recombines TRBV7-6 with TRBJ2-7; D is ambiguous. The V end was cut by 5 bases, the J end by 0 bases, with 11 bases between. The CDR3 totals 14 residues. CDR1 is SGHVS, CDR2 FNYEAQ, per germline. CDR3 residues: CASSRQRSSYEQYF. The CDR3 DNA reads as TGTGCCAGCAGCCGCCAAAGGAGCTCCTACGAGCAGTACTTC.

V gene TRBV20-1 combines with J gene TRBJ2-2; 7 nucleotides line up with TRBD1. Germline CDR1 and CDR2: DFQATT and SNEGSKA (reference sequence). The length of the CDR3 is 16 residues. The trim removed 1 base at V and 2 bases at J, leaving 7 bases unmatched. CDR3 loop: CSARVKGTANTGELFF. The CDR3, as DNA: TGCAGTGCTAGAGTAAAGGGGACAGCAAACACCGGGGAGCTGTTTTTT.

The chain recombines TRBV7-9 with TRBJ1-2; tentative D call: TRBD1 (5 bases). Germline lookup yields CDR1 SEHNR and CDR2 FQNEAQ (reference sequence). The CDR3 spans 15 residues. V lost 5 bases and J lost 4, with 17 bases in between. The CDR3 here is CASSPGGTAAYGYTF. The CDR3 region has the DNA TGTGCCAGCAGCCCCGGCGGGACGGCGGCCTATGGCTACACCTTC.

To note about this clonotype: This may stem from a read error, because a much larger clone lies one nucleotide away. The genes are TRBV5-6 and TRBJ1-1, with no clear D. Germline CDR1 and CDR2: SGHDT and YYEEEE. This CDR3 contains 14 residues. The CDR3 reads CASSLASQNTEALF. CDR3 nucleotides: TGTGCCAGCAGCTTGGCCTCCCAGAACACTGAAGCTCTCTTT.

This clonotype was detected many times. The chain uses TRBV7-2 and TRBJ1-2; the D gene is possibly TRBD1 (5 bases). With 8 bases removed from V and 4 bases from J, the gap between germline ends came to 11 bases. The CDR3 contains 12 residues. The germline CDR1 and CDR2 sequences are SGHTA and FQGNSA. CDR3: CASGGGSYGYTF. CDR3 nucleotides: TGTGCCAGCGGTGGGGGTTCCTATGGCTACACCTTC.

This clonotype came up many times. The chain uses TRBV7-2 and TRBJ1-6; possible D gene TRBD1, 5 bases. CDR1 SGHTA and CDR2 FQGNSA come from the germline V gene. The germline V and J ends were trimmed by 6 bases and 5 bases, with 11 bases remaining between them. CDR3 length: 14 amino acids. DNA for the CDR3: TGTGCCAGCAGTCAAGCCAGGGATAATTCACCCCTCCACTTT. It is translated as CASSQARDNSPLHF.

A few counts support this clonotype. This chain links TRBV6-8 with TRBJ1-4, with no clear D. The CDR3 covers 14 residues. The germline CDR1 and CDR2 sequences are MNHGY and SAAAGT. Between the trimmed V and J ends, which lost 0 bases and 5 bases, there was a span of 7 bases. The CDR3 here is CASSYSTGNEKLFF. As DNA, the CDR3 is TGTGCCAGCAGTTACTCGACGGGAAATGAAAAACTGTTTTTT.

This clonotype was seen a handful of times. The genes are TRBV3-1 and TRBJ1-2; 7 nucleotides match TRBD1. The CDR3 contains 16 residues. J gave up 6 bases and V 4 bases, and 14 bases lay outside the gene matches. The germline gives CDR1 LGHDT, CDR2 YNNKEL (reference sequence). CDR3 coding DNA: TGTGCCAGCAGCCCACCCACGATGACAGGGAGGGATGGCTACACCTTC. This codes for CASSPPTMTGRDGYTF.

This clonotype was observed a single time. The rearrangement uses TRBV30 and TRBJ2-7, with D unclear. V lost 0 bases, J lost 6 bases, and 24 bases lay in between. The CDR3 has 17 amino acids. The germline V gene encodes CDR1 GTSNPN and CDR2 SVGIG (reference sequence). This CDR3 is CAWSVPFLRKPRGEQYF. CDR3 DNA: TGTGCCTGGAGTGTACCGTTCTTGCGGAAACCCCGCGGCGAGCAGTACTTC.

This clonotype was counted many times. The chain is built from TRBV29-1 and TRBJ2-1, with D unresolved. Trimming pared 0 bases from V and 5 bases from J, leaving 8 bases between. This CDR3 has 13 residues. CDR1 SQVTM and CDR2 ANQGSEA come from the germline V gene. In nucleotides, the CDR3 is TGCAGCGTTGAAGATCGCGCGCACAATGAGCAGTTCTTC. Translated, it gives CSVEDRAHNEQFF.

This clonotype occurred a few times. V is TRBV4-2 and J is TRBJ2-7, with D tentatively TRBD1 or TRBD2 (5 bases each). Germline V gene sequence: CDR1 LGHNA, CDR2 YNFKEQ. This CDR3 is built from 14 residues. Trimming removed 5 bases from V and 2 bases from J, with 13 bases in between. CDR3 amino acids: CASSYRDDTYEQYF. CDR3 DNA: TGTGCCAGCAGCTACCGGGACGACACCTACGAGCAGTACTTC.